The 5 T cell receptor beta chains presented below share a single source sample, sequenced in a study of shared clonotypes between healthy human individuals. Clones were sequenced by immunoSEQ multiplex PCR, and TCRdb holds only the in-frame ones, with some missing. The data show about 2.4 million clones, around 90% seen once. The sequenced sample consisted of naive CD4+ T cells sorted from blood. Subset specified: CD45RA+ positively selected. All receptors derive from a man aged 18 to 35 in good health.

The rearrangement uses TRBV6-5 and TRBJ2-7; D gene uncertain. Trimming removed 6 bases from V and 3 bases from J, with 12 bases in between. Germline values: CDR1 MNHEY, CDR2 SVGAGI. This CDR3 has 13 residues. The CDR3 DNA is TGTGCCAGCAGCCACTTGGACCTCTACGAGCAGTACTTC. This gives the protein CASSHLDLYEQYF.

As regards this clone: This same CDR3 is encoded by further DNA sequences in the sample. Written as DNA, the CDR3 is TGTGCCAGCAGTGAAGCTGGGGGCAATCAGCCCCAGCATTTT. Its protein product is CASSEAGGNQPQHF. The J gene is TRBJ1-5, the V gene TRBV6-1; no clear D gene. Germline CDR1 MNHNS, CDR2 SASEGT. V lost 0 bases, J lost 2 bases, and 5 bases lay in between. The CDR3 is 14 residues long.

This sequence joins TRBV5-4 and TRBJ2-5; the D call may be TRBD1 or TRBD2 (6 bases each). Germline-derived CDR1 and CDR2 are SGHNT and YYREEE (reference sequence). The CDR3 runs 16 residues. Between the trimmed V and J ends, which lost 4 bases and 4 bases, there was a span of 20 bases. For the CDR3, the DNA is TGTGCCAGCAGCCCCCGCTCGGGCAGGGGAGGAGAGACCCAGTACTTC. Its translation: CASSPRSGRGGETQYF.

V gene TRBV15 combines with J gene TRBJ1-2; D may be TRBD1 (5 bases). In germline, CDR1 is LNHNV, CDR2 YYDKDF (reference sequence). V was pared by 0 bases and J by 4 bases, with 9 bases between. This CDR3 has 14 residues. The CDR3 region has the DNA TGTGCCACCAGCAGAGATCAGGGTGGCTATGGCTACACCTTC. Its translation is CATSRDQGGYGYTF.

This clone was seen a single time. The chain carries TRBV14 and TRBJ1-2; D is undetermined. Germline values: CDR1 SGHDN, CDR2 FVKESK. This CDR3 comprises 9 residues. The ends were cut back, 2 bases at V and 14 bases at J, with 6 bases in the middle. CDR3 protein: CASSQRGTF. The CDR3 DNA reads as TGTGCCAGCAGCCAACGAGGGACCTTC.